This TCR beta chain was documented in a study of T cell responses to AZD1222 COVID-19 vaccine. The CDR3 has 16 residues. Trimming at V came to 5 bases and at J to 4 bases, leaving 11 bases not matched to a gene. Germline assignment: CDR1 LNHDA and CDR2 SQIVND (reference sequence). Whole-study results and caveats: The CD4 TCRs associated with vaccination extended across spike and predominated at 160-218 and 743-854. Elevations in Spike-specific TCR breadth and depth followed administration of two AZD1222 doses.

For this clone: What it binds is not known.

Only in-frame clones appear in the TCRdb table, and some are missing; sequencing was by immunoSEQ multiplex PCR. This sample yields 92,000 or so clones, of which around 89% are seen a single time; about 1.5% belongs to the top ten. This TCR derives from an adult in good health. The source was peripheral blood, collected on day 0 of AZD1222 vaccination. This chain connects TRBV19 to TRBJ1-5, with 7 bases matching TRBD1. CDR3 DNA: TGTGCCAGTAGTGTTACCGGGACAGCCCTTAATCAGCCCCAGCATTTT. This encodes CASSVTGTALNQPQHF.